A single T cell receptor beta chain is shown here with its context. The antigen remains unidentified. The entry originates in a study of PD-L1 blockade in urothelial cancer. Background on the study: Across blood samples, T cells had a median count of about 140,000. Regarding the study as a whole: Expansion of tumor-associated blood clones at 3 weeks was greater in durable-benefit patients.

Assay used: immunoSEQ multiplex PCR; TCRdb lists only in-frame clones, some missing. Of 44,000 or so clones listed, more than 70% are singletons. This CDR3 contains 14 residues. Germline assignment: CDR1 MNHNS and CDR2 SASEGT. The J segment lost 9 bases and the V segment lost 6 bases, leaving 8 bases of the junction unmatched. V gene TRBV6-1 combines with J gene TRBJ2-1; 10 bases line up with TRBD2. This sequence was found in a man at least 80 years old with urothelial cancer. Sample: PBMCs, taken around atezolizumab (anti-PD-L1) treatment. Here the CDR3 reads CASRGPGLAAEQFF. The CDR3 coding sequence is TGTGCCAGCAGGGGACCAGGACTAGCGGCTGAGCAGTTCTTC.